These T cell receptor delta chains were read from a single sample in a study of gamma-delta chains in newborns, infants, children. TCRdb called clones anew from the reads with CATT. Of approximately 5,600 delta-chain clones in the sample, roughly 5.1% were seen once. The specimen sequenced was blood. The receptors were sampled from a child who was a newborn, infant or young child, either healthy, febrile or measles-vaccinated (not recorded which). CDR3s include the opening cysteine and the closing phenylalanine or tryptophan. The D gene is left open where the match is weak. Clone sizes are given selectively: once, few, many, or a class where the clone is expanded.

cdr3_aa: CACDELRHRGGSNYPSSWDTRQMFF
cdr3_nt: TGTGCCTGTGACGAATTACGACATCGTGGGGGATCCAATTACCCTAGCTCCTGGGACACCCGACAGATGTTTTTC
v_call: TRDV2
j_call: TRDJ3
clone_size: medium-sized
d_call: TRDD3

cdr3_aa: CACDILRSSWDTRQMFF
cdr3_nt: TGTGCCTGTGACATCTTGCGAAGCTCCTGGGACACCCGACAGATGTTTTTC
v_call: TRDV2
j_call: TRDJ3
clone_size: medium-sized
d_call: NA

cdr3_aa: CACDTMGDSRATAQLFF
cdr3_nt: TGTGCCTGTGACACGATGGGGGATAGCCGTGCGACAGCACAACTCTTCTTT
v_call: TRDV2
j_call: TRDJ2
clone_size: few
d_call: TRDD3

cdr3_aa: CACDTVGGYAGGKSGKLIF
cdr3_nt: TGTGCCTGTGACACCGTCGGGGGATACGCAGGTGGGAAGAGCGGTAAACTCATCTTT
v_call: TRDV2
j_call: TRDJ1
clone_size: NA
d_call: TRDD3

cdr3_aa: CACDTVTSVTARGIRYTDKLIF
cdr3_nt: TGTGCCTGTGACACCGTAACCTCCGTGACTGCCCGCGGGATACGGTACACCGATAAACTCATCTTT
v_call: TRDV2
j_call: TRDJ1
clone_size: medium-sized
d_call: TRDD3

cdr3_aa: CACDTVGASGEQLFF
cdr3_nt: TGTGCCTGTGACACCGTGGGGGCCTCGGGAGAACAACTCTTCTTT
v_call: TRDV2
j_call: TRDJ2
clone_size: medium-sized
d_call: NA

cdr3_aa: CALGDCSPFLHRTGGLYTDKLIF
cdr3_nt: TGTGCTCTTGGGGATTGCAGCCCCTTCCTACATCGTACTGGGGGATTGTACACCGATAAACTCATCTTT
v_call: TRDV1
j_call: TRDJ1
clone_size: few
d_call: NA

cdr3_aa: CACDRLGDIGAWDTRQMFF
cdr3_nt: TGTGCCTGTGATCGACTGGGGGATATCGGGGCCTGGGACACCCGACAGATGTTTTTC
v_call: TRDV2
j_call: TRDJ3
clone_size: few
d_call: TRDD3

cdr3_aa: CACDTVGGGGYHRDKLIF
cdr3_nt: TGTGCCTGTGACACCGTGGGAGGTGGGGGATATCATCGCGATAAACTCATCTTT
v_call: TRDV2
j_call: TRDJ1
clone_size: medium-sized
d_call: TRDD3

cdr3_aa: CALGELFRRVLGDTYTDKLIF
cdr3_nt: TGTGCTCTTGGGGAACTTTTTCGAAGGGTACTGGGGGATACGTACACCGATAAACTCATCTTT
v_call: TRDV1
j_call: TRDJ1
clone_size: NA
d_call: TRDD3

cdr3_aa: CALGDSFPRKLGDTHTDKLIF
cdr3_nt: TGTGCTCTTGGGGATTCATTCCCCCGTAAACTGGGGGATACGCACACCGATAAACTCATCTTT
v_call: TRDV1
j_call: TRDJ1
clone_size: few
d_call: TRDD3

cdr3_aa: CACDTLGRRVTDKLIF
cdr3_nt: TGTGCCTGTGACACGCTGGGACGCAGGGTAACCGATAAACTCATCTTT
v_call: TRDV2
j_call: TRDJ1
clone_size: medium-sized
d_call: NA

cdr3_aa: CACDAVLGETAQLFF
cdr3_nt: TGTGCCTGTGACGCCGTACTGGGGGAGACAGCACAACTCTTCTTT
v_call: TRDV2
j_call: TRDJ2
clone_size: medium-sized
d_call: TRDD3

cdr3_aa: CACDRMEEGYTPIPRDTRQMFF
cdr3_nt: TGTGCCTGTGACAGGATGGAGGAGGGATACACCCCGATCCCCCGGGACACCCGACAGATGTTTTTC
v_call: TRDV2
j_call: TRDJ3
clone_size: medium-sized
d_call: TRDD3

cdr3_aa: CACDTPGGIQLFF
cdr3_nt: TGTGCCTGTGACACCCCTGGGGGGATACAACTCTTCTTT
v_call: TRDV2
j_call: TRDJ2
clone_size: medium-sized
d_call: TRDD3

cdr3_aa: CALGEVWIRDLYTAKLIF
cdr3_nt: TGTGCTCTTGGGGAAGTTTGGATTCGGGATCTCTACACCGCTAAACTCATCTTT
v_call: TRDV1
j_call: TRDJ1
clone_size: few
d_call: NA

cdr3_aa: CACDILGETPGGDKLIF
cdr3_nt: TGTGCCTGCGACATACTGGGGGAAACCCCCGGGGGTGATAAACTCATCTTT
v_call: TRDV2
j_call: TRDJ1
clone_size: medium-sized
d_call: TRDD3

cdr3_aa: CACDSHGLPGIQGTDKLIF
cdr3_nt: TGTGCCTGTGACTCCCACGGCCTTCCGGGGATACAGGGCACCGATAAACTCATCTTT
v_call: TRDV2
j_call: TRDJ1
clone_size: few
d_call: TRDD3

cdr3_aa: CACDTLGAYTDELIF
cdr3_nt: TGTGCCTGTGACACTCTGGGGGCTTACACCGATGAACTCATCTTT
v_call: TRDV2
j_call: TRDJ1
clone_size: medium-sized
d_call: TRDD3

cdr3_aa: CACDTLPGEPWADKLIF
cdr3_nt: TGTGCCTGTGACACGTTACCTGGGGAACCGTGGGCCGATAAACTCATCTTT
v_call: TRDV2
j_call: TRDJ1
clone_size: medium-sized
d_call: NA

cdr3_aa: CACDRILGVPYTDKLIF
cdr3_nt: TGTGCCTGTGACCGCATCCTGGGGGTCCCGTACACCGATAAGCTCATCTTT
v_call: TRDV2
j_call: TRDJ1
clone_size: few
d_call: TRDD3

cdr3_aa: CACDTLRGHWGIGPETDKLIF
cdr3_nt: TGTGCCTGTGACACCCTTCGGGGGCACTGGGGGATCGGTCCCGAGACCGATAAACTCATCTTT
v_call: TRDV2
j_call: TRDJ1
clone_size: few
d_call: TRDD3

cdr3_aa: CACDTGYAGSWDTRQMFF
cdr3_nt: TGTGCCTGTGACACCGGATATGCGGGCTCCTGGGACACCCGACAGATGTTTTTC
v_call: TRDV2
j_call: TRDJ3
clone_size: few
d_call: NA

cdr3_aa: CARDAVSELGYYKLIF
cdr3_nt: TGTGCCCGTGACGCTGTATCGGAACTGGGGTACTATAAACTCATCTTT
v_call: TRDV2
j_call: TRDJ1
clone_size: few
d_call: TRDD3

cdr3_aa: CALGEHWRSLPTSGGPVTAQLFF
cdr3_nt: TGTGCTCTTGGGGAACATTGGCGGAGCCTTCCTACGTCAGGGGGACCAGTGACAGCACAACTCTTCTTT
v_call: TRDV1
j_call: TRDJ2
clone_size: few
d_call: TRDD2

cdr3_aa: CACDTVLGGSSWGTRQMFF
cdr3_nt: TGTGCCTGTGACACCGTGCTGGGGGGCAGCTCCTGGGGCACCCGACAGATGTTTTTC
v_call: TRDV2
j_call: TRDJ3
clone_size: few
d_call: TRDD3